This T cell receptor (beta chain) was documented in a study of shared clonotypes between healthy human individuals. Researchers sequenced unsorted PBMC DNA using ten immunoSEQ deep assay plates. Only in-frame clones appear in the TCRdb table, and some are missing; sequencing was by immunoSEQ multiplex PCR. The profile covers hundreds of thousands of clones, with around 79% appearing a single time and roughly 13% taken by the ten largest. Study-wide points: A limitation of the genetic and exposure-history diversity represented arose from few donors.

Concerning this clone: The antigen is unknown.

Trimming took 2 bases from V and 7 from J; bases not matched to a gene: 17. The length of the CDR3 is 18 residues. Germline loops: CDR1 MNHNS, CDR2 SASEGT. This TCR came from a middle-aged woman in good health. Some clones in this sample may be carry-over from other donors' samples. The V and J genes are TRBV6-1 and TRBJ1-5, with 7 bases that match TRBD1. The sample was PBMCs. Here the CDR3 reads CASSEPRGQAKIVQPQHF. CDR3 nucleotides: TGTGCCAGCAGTGAACCTAGAGGACAGGCTAAAATAGTGCAGCCCCAGCATTTT.